The table lists the clone carrying this T cell receptor beta chain with a count of one. Its antigen is unknown. Method: immunoSEQ multiplex PCR; TCRdb's copy keeps in-frame clones and lacks some. Among some 100,000 clones, around 80% were seen once, and the ten largest hold around 1.1%. The data originate from a study of OX40 agonist ivuxolimab in advanced cancers. On the study more broadly: Allowance was made for prior anti-PD-1, anti-PD-L1 or anti-CTLA-4 therapy, and approximately 41% had some. Study-level points and caveats: Low levels of normalized T-cell clonal expansion also appeared in some nonresponders. In CD8+ T cells, expanded clones were on average more numerous than in CD4+.

Samples were taken at baseline and on day 1 of cycles 4 and 7. V was clipped by 1 base and J by 3 bases; unmatched bases: 6. This CDR3 is 15 amino acids long. CDR1 and CDR2 from the germline V gene are MGHRA and YSYEKL. Sample: CD4+ or CD8+ T cells sorted from blood, taken in a trial of the OX40 agonist ivuxolimab. The clonotype was recovered from an adult with an advanced solid tumor such as melanoma, head and neck, liver or kidney cancer. The chain recombines TRBV4-1 with TRBJ2-7; 7 bases line up with TRBD1. The CDR3: CASSQARDSVYEQYF. CDR3 nucleotide sequence: TGCGCCAGCAGCCAAGCCCGGGACAGCGTCTACGAGCAGTACTTC.